This TCR beta chain originates from a study of blood T cell repertoires in COVID-19. Study-level information: The origin of the acute and convalescent COVID-19 samples was the United States, Italy and Spain. The analysed material was cDNA or gDNA that came from T cells, B-cell-depleted T cells, or PBMCs.

Per the original data handling: Reference gene primer amplification gave estimated nucleated cell counts. The method was immunoSEQ multiplex PCR; TCRdb's version includes in-frame clones alone and lacks a portion of them. D and trimming were read from the DNA, whereas the V and J calls and clone size are those reported in that table. The sample comprises approximately 220,000 clones, about 80% of which are singletons, and 3% rests with the top ten. The sample comprised peripheral blood. The receptor's source is a woman aged 25 to 39 who had recovered from COVID-19.

CDR3 sequence: CASSYLWRDNSPLHF. DNA of the CDR3: TGTGCCAGCAGTTACTTATGGCGGGATAATTCACCCCTCCACTTT. This rearrangement joins TRBV6-6 to TRBJ1-6; D is unclear. The CDR3 runs 15 residues. Between the trimmed V and J ends, which lost 1 base and 5 bases, there was a span of 9 bases. Germline lookup yields CDR1 MNHNY and CDR2 SVGAGI (reference sequence).